The 5 T cell receptor beta chains below all came from one sample that was sequenced in a study of T cell changes during pregnancy in multiple sclerosis. Libraries were prepared by immunoSEQ multiplex PCR; TCRdb keeps only in-frame clonotypes and omits some of them. This sample has approximately 60,000 clones, with roughly nine tenths found just once. Sequences were derived from CD4+ T cells from peripheral blood mononuclear cells, sampled in the second trimester of pregnancy. These receptors all stem from a female donor with multiple sclerosis, enrolled in a pregnancy study.

The J gene is TRBJ2-2, the V gene TRBV19; 10 positions match TRBD1. Germline V CDR1 and CDR2: LNHDA, SQIVND (reference sequence). After removal of 7 bases from V and 6 bases from J, the junction contained 2 bases not matched to a gene. The CDR3 consists of 13 residues. CDR3 region: CASKTGGPGELFF. In DNA form, the CDR3 reads TGTGCCAGTAAGACAGGGGGCCCCGGGGAGCTGTTTTTT.

CDR3 bases: TGTGCCAGCAGTTTAGACAGACATGAAGCTTTCTTT. It specifies CASSLDRHEAFF. The J gene is TRBJ1-1, the V gene TRBV28; D is possibly TRBD1 (5 bases). The V end was cut by 2 bases, the J end by 7 bases, with 8 bases between. CDR3 length: 12 amino acids. The V gene's germline CDR1 is MDHEN and CDR2 SYDVKM.

This chain uses TRBV5-8 with TRBJ1-1; TRBD1 matches at 10 bases. The CDR3 loop spans 14 amino acids. Germline assignment: CDR1 SGHTS and CDR2 YDEGEE. J gave up 4 bases and V 5 bases, and 5 bases lay outside the gene matches. CDR3 sequence: CASRVRTGGTEAFF. The CDR3 DNA sequence: TGTGCCAGCAGGGTGAGGACAGGGGGCACTGAAGCTTTCTTT.

The V gene is TRBV2, the J gene TRBJ1-2; the D is unclear. The V and J ends lost 6 bases and 0 bases respectively, with 11 bases between them. This CDR3 comprises 14 residues. Germline V gene sequence: CDR1 SNHLY, CDR2 FYNNEI. CDR3 sequence (DNA): TGTGCCAGCAGCCCCGGCGGGGCTAACTATGGCTACACCTTC. Protein: CASSPGGANYGYTF.

This chain connects TRBV30 to TRBJ1-1, with 7 bases lining up with TRBD1. Germline V gives CDR1 GTSNPN, CDR2 SVGIG (reference sequence). This CDR3 comprises 15 residues. J gave up 1 base and V 2 bases, and 7 bases lay outside the gene matches. The CDR3 is CAWSLSTGRNTEAFF. The CDR3 nucleotides are TGTGCCTGGAGTCTTTCGACAGGGAGGAACACTGAAGCTTTCTTT.